The 26 T cell receptor beta chains in this list originate from one sample, sequenced in a study of blood T cell repertoires in COVID-19. TCRdb keeps only in-frame clones here, not all; method: immunoSEQ multiplex PCR. This sample carries about 78,000 clones, 86% of them seen once, and the ten largest clones take about 1.9%. The sequencing input was peripheral blood. These receptors came from a woman in her sixties or seventies with acute or convalescent COVID-19.

The chain uses TRBV5-4 and TRBJ1-2, with D possibly matching TRBD1 (5 bases). Trimming removed 5 bases at V and 8 bases at J, with 19 bases between. The germline CDR1 and CDR2 sequences are SGHNT and YYREEE (reference sequence). The CDR3 length is 14 residues. CDR3 loop: CASRTGLGVGGYTF. As DNA, the CDR3 is TGTGCCAGCAGGACGGGACTCGGGGTCGGCGGCTACACCTTC.

V and J are TRBV6-2 or TRBV6-3 and TRBJ2-1; 8 bases line up with TRBD2. CDR1 is MNHEY and CDR2 is SVGEGT in the germline V gene. This CDR3 has 17 residues. J gave up 8 bases and V 5 bases, and 17 bases lay outside the gene matches. The CDR3 is CASSNRDGRAIEDEQFF. DNA for the CDR3: TGTGCCAGCAGTAACAGGGACGGGAGGGCCATTGAGGATGAGCAGTTCTTC.

This sequence joins TRBV19 and TRBJ2-5; 7 bases agree with TRBD2. The CDR3 spans 14 residues. Germline loops: CDR1 LNHDA, CDR2 SQIVND (reference sequence). Trimming at V came to 2 bases and at J to 2 bases, leaving 2 bases not matched to a gene. The CDR3 region is CASSIQGLQETQYF. The CDR3 nucleotides read TGTGCCAGTAGTATACAGGGACTACAAGAGACCCAGTACTTC. Drawing the rest from reference TRBV19 and TRBJ2-5, the complete variable domain is DGGITQSPKYLFRKEGQNVTLSCEQNLNHDAMYWYRQDPGQGLRLIYYSQIVNDFQKGDIAEGYSVSREKKESFPLTVTSAQKNPTAFYLCASSIQGLQETQYFGPGTRLLVL.

J is TRBJ2-7 and V is TRBV28; TRBD2 matches at 10 bases. The CDR3 is 14 residues long. The germline V gene has CDR1 MDHEN and CDR2 SYDVKM. Unmatched junction bases numbered 6, after V lost 6 bases and J lost 4 bases. CDR3 in amino acids: CASRASGSGYEQYF. The CDR3 DNA follows: TGTGCCAGCAGGGCTAGCGGGAGCGGTTACGAGCAGTACTTC.

The chain joins TRBV5-1 to TRBJ1-4; unclear D gene. CDR3 length: 15 amino acids. Trimming cost V 3 bases and J 7 bases, with 16 bases left between them. The germline gives CDR1 SGHRS, CDR2 YFSETQ. CDR3 coding DNA: TGCGCCAGCAGCTCGCGGGCCAGTACCGGTGAAAAACTGTTTTTT. It encodes CASSSRASTGEKLFF.

The V gene is TRBV5-1, the J gene TRBJ2-5; 10 positions match TRBD1. This CDR3 has 16 residues. Trimming removed 4 bases from V and 4 bases from J; junction bases left unmatched: 10. The germline V gene encodes CDR1 SGHRS and CDR2 YFSETQ. In nucleotides, the CDR3 is TGCGCCAGCAGCGCTAACTCCGGGACAGGGGCAGAGACCCAGTACTTC. Protein sequence: CASSANSGTGAETQYF. Variable domain in full (rest from reference TRBV5-1 and TRBJ2-5): KAGVTQTPRYLIKTRGQQVTLSCSPISGHRSVSWYQQTPGQGLQFLFEYFSETQRNKGNFPGRFSGRQFSNSRSEMNVSTLELGDSALYLCASSANSGTGAETQYFGPGTRLLVL.

The CDR3 loop is CASSYSDRGDGYTF. DNA for the CDR3: TGTGCCAGCAGTTACTCGGACAGGGGAGATGGCTACACCTTC. The chain carries TRBV6-2 or TRBV6-3 and TRBJ1-2; 9 positions match TRBD1. The trim removed 0 bases at V and 6 bases at J, leaving 2 bases unmatched. CDR1 is MNHEY and CDR2 is SVGEGT in the germline V gene. The length of the CDR3 is 14 residues.

In regard to this clone: Distinct nucleotide sequences in the sample also encode this CDR3. The V call is TRBV7-2, the J call TRBJ1-1, with TRBD1 as a possible D gene (5 bases). CDR1 is SGHTA, CDR2 FQGNSA, per germline. This CDR3 is 13 amino acids long. Trimming removed 3 bases from V and 2 bases from J, with 7 bases in between. The CDR3 region has the DNA TGTGCCAGCAGCTTGACAGTAAACACTGAAGCTTTCTTT. Encoded protein: CASSLTVNTEAFF.

This chain links TRBV6-2 or TRBV6-3 with TRBJ2-1, with 12 nucleotides matching TRBD2. This CDR3 spans 18 amino acids. The V and J ends lost 3 bases and 7 bases, in that order; junction bases with no gene match: 13. CDR1 and CDR2 (germline): MNHEY, SVGEGT. This CDR3 is CASSYGGLAGGLRNEQFF. The CDR3 coding sequence is TGTGCCAGCAGTTATGGGGGACTAGCGGGTGGGTTGAGGAATGAGCAGTTCTTC.

The chain joins TRBV5-6 to TRBJ2-7; D is uncertain. V was clipped by 3 bases and J by 7 bases, with 14 bases between them. Germline CDR1 is SGHDT and CDR2 is YYEEEE. The CDR3 runs to 13 residues. CDR3 loop: CASSSDLMREQYF. CDR3 coding DNA: TGTGCCAGCAGCTCAGACTTAATGCGGGAGCAGTACTTC. The complete variable domain, with remaining parts taken from reference TRBV5-6 and TRBJ2-7, reads DAGVTQSPTHLIKTRGQQVTLRCSPKSGHDTVSWYQQALGQGPQFIFQYYEEEERQRGNFPDRFSGHQFPNYSSELNVNALLLGDSALYLCASSSDLMREQYFGPGTRLTVT.

The chain combines TRBV9 with TRBJ2-3, with TRBD2 matching 12 bases. The J segment lost 13 bases and the V segment lost 0 bases, leaving 9 bases of the junction unmatched. CDR1 and CDR2 (germline): SGDLS, YYNGEE. The CDR3 loop spans 15 amino acids. The CDR3 DNA is TGTGCCAGCAGCGTAGGAACGCTAGCGGGAGGGGGGAAGTATTTT. Its translation is CASSVGTLAGGGKYF.

V and J are TRBV5-1 and TRBJ2-5; D not certain. CDR1 is SGHRS and CDR2 is YFSETQ in the germline V gene. The germline V and J ends were trimmed by 0 bases and 0 bases, with 9 bases remaining between them. The CDR3 runs to 15 residues. In nucleotides, the CDR3 is TGCGCCAGCAGCTTGGCATCCCCCCACCAAGAGACCCAGTACTTC. Translating gives CASSLASPHQETQYF. The full variable domain, completed using reference TRBV5-1 and TRBJ2-5, is KAGVTQTPRYLIKTRGQQVTLSCSPISGHRSVSWYQQTPGQGLQFLFEYFSETQRNKGNFPGRFSGRQFSNSRSEMNVSTLELGDSALYLCASSLASPHQETQYFGPGTRLLVL.

The rearrangement links TRBV29-1 to TRBJ1-2; tentatively, D is TRBD1 (6 bases). Germline V gene data show CDR1 as SQVTM and CDR2 as ANQGSEA. V lost 7 bases to trimming and J lost 0 bases, with 9 bases between them. The CDR3 totals 12 residues. The CDR3 DNA follows: TGCAGCGCGCGGACAGCTAACTATGGCTACACCTTC. This gives the protein CSARTANYGYTF.

This rearrangement joins TRBV19 to TRBJ2-1, with a possible D match to TRBD2 (6 bases). CDR1 is LNHDA and CDR2 is SQIVND in the germline V gene (reference sequence). This CDR3 has 16 amino acids. V was cut by 1 base and J by 0 bases, with 10 bases left in between. The CDR3 protein is CASSIAVGGSYNEQFF. The CDR3 nucleotides read TGTGCCAGTAGTATAGCGGTGGGGGGCTCCTACAATGAGCAGTTCTTC. The whole variable domain, filled in from reference TRBV19 and TRBJ2-1, reads DGGITQSPKYLFRKEGQNVTLSCEQNLNHDAMYWYRQDPGQGLRLIYYSQIVNDFQKGDIAEGYSVSREKKESFPLTVTSAQKNPTAFYLCASSIAVGGSYNEQFFGPGTRLTVL.

This chain joins TRBV5-4 and TRBJ2-7, with 12 nucleotides matching TRBD2. The germline V gene encodes CDR1 SGHNT and CDR2 YYREEE (reference sequence). V was clipped by 1 base and J by 7 bases; unmatched bases: 15. CDR3 length equals 18 residues. The CDR3 spells CASSLSGSSGRASGEQYF. The CDR3 region has the DNA TGTGCCAGCAGCTTGTCCGGATCTAGCGGGAGGGCCTCAGGGGAGCAGTACTTC.

This chain uses TRBV28 with TRBJ1-1; 10 nucleotides match TRBD1. This CDR3 is 17 amino acids long. Germline CDR1 MDHEN, CDR2 SYDVKM. V trimming: 4 bases; J trimming: 0 bases; junction bases outside the gene matches: 8. The DNA of the CDR3 is TGTGCCAGCAGTTCGGGACAGGGGATCGGGATGAACACTGAAGCTTTCTTT. Encoded protein: CASSSGQGIGMNTEAFF.

The chain couples TRBV18 to TRBJ2-7, with TRBD1 matching 7 bases. The V gene end was trimmed by 5 bases and the J gene end by 2 bases; junction bases not matched to a gene: 3. Germline V gene lookup returns CDR1 KGHSH and CDR2 LQKENI. The CDR3 is 13 residues long. The CDR3 bases are TGTGCCAGCTCAATCGGGACAGCCTACGAGCAGTACTTC. Encoded protein: CASSIGTAYEQYF.

The genes are TRBV11-3 and TRBJ2-2, with D possibly being TRBD2 (7 bases). The ends were cut back, 4 bases at V and 2 bases at J, with 14 bases in the middle. Germline V CDR1 and CDR2: SGHNT, YENEEA. The CDR3 is 16 residues long. CDR3 amino acids: CASSCWGGGNTGELFF. In DNA, the CDR3 is TGTGCCAGCAGCTGCTGGGGCGGGGGCAACACCGGGGAGCTGTTTTTT.

This chain joins TRBV6-6 and TRBJ2-2; D is perhaps TRBD2 (6 bases). The V end was cut by 6 bases, the J end by 0 bases, with 11 bases between. Germline CDR1 MNHNY, CDR2 SVGAGI (reference sequence). The length of the CDR3 is 15 residues. DNA of the CDR3: TGTGCCAGCAGAAGGGCGGGGACGAACACCGGGGAGCTGTTTTTT. This encodes CASRRAGTNTGELFF.

This rearrangement joins TRBV5-6 to TRBJ2-5; possibly TRBD2 for D (5 bases). Trimming shortened V by 0 bases and J by 4 bases, and 10 bases separated the two germline ends. Germline V CDR1 and CDR2: SGHDT, YYEEEE. This CDR3 is 14 amino acids long. This CDR3 is CASSLARTAETQYF. In nucleotides, the CDR3 is TGTGCCAGCAGCTTGGCACGGACTGCAGAGACCCAGTACTTC.

The J gene is TRBJ2-7, the V gene TRBV7-8, with a possible D match to TRBD1 (5 bases). The CDR3 is 14 residues long. V was pared by 1 base and J by 1 base, with 8 bases between. From germline, CDR1 is SGHVS and CDR2 FQNEAQ. The CDR3 sequence is CASSLEQGSYEQYF. In DNA form, the CDR3 reads TGTGCCAGCAGCTTAGAGCAGGGTTCCTACGAGCAGTACTTC.

J is TRBJ1-1 and V is TRBV28, with no clear D. Germline CDR1 MDHEN, CDR2 SYDVKM. The V end lost 6 bases, the J end lost 3 bases, and 14 bases lay between the germline ends. The CDR3 totals 14 residues. Written as DNA, the CDR3 is TGTGCCAGCAGCCCTCTAGCGGGGTACACTGAAGCTTTCTTT. It encodes CASSPLAGYTEAFF.

The rearrangement links TRBV6-2 or TRBV6-3 to TRBJ1-5; D is ambiguous. This CDR3 spans 13 amino acids. Trimming removed 2 bases from V and 7 bases from J, with 9 bases in between. In germline, CDR1 is MNHEY, CDR2 SVGEGT. The CDR3 DNA follows: TGTGCCAGCAGTTACGTAAAGAGGCAGCCCCAGCATTTT. Its translation: CASSYVKRQPQHF.

This clone was counted only a few times. The chain links TRBV11-2 to TRBJ2-1; TRBD1 matches at 7 bases. The CDR3 contains 15 residues. V lost 1 base to trimming and J lost 8 bases; unmatched junction nucleotides: 8. CDR1 is SGHAT and CDR2 is FQNNGV in the germline V gene. This chain's CDR3 is CASSLGTTGVHEQFF. CDR3 nucleotide sequence: TGTGCCAGCAGCTTAGGAACCACAGGGGTCCATGAGCAGTTCTTC.

The chain uses TRBV5-1 and TRBJ2-7; the match to TRBD1 covers 8 bases. CDR1 is SGHRS, CDR2 YFSETQ, per germline. This CDR3 region has 15 residues. The V gene end was trimmed by 3 bases and the J gene end by 7 bases; junction bases not matched to a gene: 12. The CDR3 coding sequence is TGCGCCAGCAGCTACACAGGGGGGACGCTAGGGGAGCAGTACTTC. This sequence encodes CASSYTGGTLGEQYF.

The J gene is TRBJ2-3, the V gene TRBV29-1, with TRBD1 as a possible D gene (5 bases). V was pared by 3 bases and J by 0 bases, with 7 bases between. This CDR3 is built from 13 residues. Germline CDR1 SQVTM, CDR2 ANQGSEA. The CDR3 DNA reads as TGCAGCGTTGACCGACAGAGCACAGATACGCAGTATTTT. Encoded protein: CSVDRQSTDTQYF.